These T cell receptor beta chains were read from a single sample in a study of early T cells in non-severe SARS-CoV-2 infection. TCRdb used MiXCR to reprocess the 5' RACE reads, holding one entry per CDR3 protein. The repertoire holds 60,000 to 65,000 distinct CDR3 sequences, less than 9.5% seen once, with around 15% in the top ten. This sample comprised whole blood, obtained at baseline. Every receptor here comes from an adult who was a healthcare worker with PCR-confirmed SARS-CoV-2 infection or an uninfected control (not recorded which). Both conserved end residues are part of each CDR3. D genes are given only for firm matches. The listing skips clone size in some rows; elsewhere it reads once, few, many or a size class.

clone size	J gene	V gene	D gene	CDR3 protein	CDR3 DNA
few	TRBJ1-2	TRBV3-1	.	CASSQGAYRGYTF	TGTGCCAGCAGCCAGGGGGCCTATCGTGGCTACACCTTC
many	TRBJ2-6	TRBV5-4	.	CASSLQEAGANVLTF	TGTGCCAGCAGCTTGCAGGAGGCTGGGGCCAACGTCCTGACTTTC
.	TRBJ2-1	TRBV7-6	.	CASSLGGGPYNEQFF	TGTGCCAGCAGCTTAGGGGGTGGACCCTACAATGAGCAGTTCTTC
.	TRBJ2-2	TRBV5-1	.	CASSSYSADTGELFF	TGCGCCAGCAGCTCCTATAGTGCAGACACCGGGGAGCTGTTTTTT
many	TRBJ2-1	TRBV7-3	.	CASSDGFSSYNEQFF	TGTGCCAGCAGCGACGGATTTAGCTCCTACAATGAGCAGTTCTTC
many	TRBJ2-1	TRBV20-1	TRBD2	CSASPGLAGPSSYNEQFF	TGCAGTGCTTCACCGGGACTAGCGGGTCCGAGCTCCTACAATGAGCAGTTCTTC
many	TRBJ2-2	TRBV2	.	CASSETSNTGELFF	TGTGCCAGCAGTGAGACAAGCAACACCGGGGAGCTGTTTTTT
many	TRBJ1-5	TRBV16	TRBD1	CASGRLGQGNPQHF	TGTGCCAGCGGCCGATTGGGACAGGGCAATCCCCAGCATTTT
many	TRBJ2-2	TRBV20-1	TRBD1	CSAPGQGGWTGELFF	TGCAGTGCCCCAGGACAGGGGGGATGGACCGGGGAGCTGTTTTTT
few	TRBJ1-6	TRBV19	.	CASSQQGGSYNSPLHF	TGTGCCAGTAGTCAACAGGGTGGCTCCTATAATTCACCCCTCCACTTT
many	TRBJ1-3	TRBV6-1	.	CASSVGSGNTIYF	TGTGCCAGCAGTGTGGGGTCTGGAAACACCATATATTTT
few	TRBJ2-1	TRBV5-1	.	CASSLGPRVVSYNEQFF	TGCGCCAGCAGCTTGGGGCCACGGGTAGTCTCCTACAATGAGCAGTTCTTC
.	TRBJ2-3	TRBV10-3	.	CAITTGPLSTDTQYF	TGTGCCATCACAACGGGACCACTCAGCACAGATACGCAGTATTTT
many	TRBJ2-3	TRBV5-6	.	CASSSYRYTDTQYF	TGTGCCAGCAGCTCGTACAGATACACAGATACGCAGTATTTT
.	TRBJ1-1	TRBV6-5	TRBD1	CASRGTGGSEAFF	TGTGCCAGCAGGGGGACAGGGGGCAGTGAAGCTTTCTTT
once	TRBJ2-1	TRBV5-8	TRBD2	CASSSPGGRNEQFF	TGTGCCAGCAGCTCTCCGGGAGGAAGGAATGAGCAGTTCTTC
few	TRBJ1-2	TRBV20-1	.	CSVQQGRAYGYTF	TGCAGTGTTCAGCAGGGGAGGGCCTATGGCTACACCTTC
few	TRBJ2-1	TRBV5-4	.	CASSLTHEQFF	TGTGCCAGCAGCTTGACTCATGAGCAGTTCTTC
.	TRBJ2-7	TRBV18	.	CASSPTGNDYEQYF	TGTGCCAGCTCACCTACGGGAAACGACTACGAGCAGTACTTC
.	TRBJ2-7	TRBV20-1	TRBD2	CSARAIAGSSYEQYF	TGCAGTGCTAGGGCAATAGCGGGGAGCTCCTACGAGCAGTACTTC
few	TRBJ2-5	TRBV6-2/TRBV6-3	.	CASSYGGRETQYF	TGTGCCAGCAGTTACGGGGGTAGGGAGACCCAGTACTTC
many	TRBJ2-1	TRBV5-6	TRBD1	CASSLDRGKRQFF	TGTGCCAGCAGCTTGGACAGGGGCAAGAGGCAGTTCTTC
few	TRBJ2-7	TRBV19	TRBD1	CASTLTTGVREQYF	TGTGCCAGTACCTTGACTACAGGGGTAAGGGAGCAGTACTTC
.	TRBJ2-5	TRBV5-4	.	CASSLDLQARWETQYF	TGTGCCAGCAGCTTGGACTTGCAGGCGAGGTGGGAGACCCAGTACTTC
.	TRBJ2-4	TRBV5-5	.	CASSLESRPKNIQYF	TGTGCCAGCAGCTTAGAGTCTCGGCCCAAAAACATTCAGTACTTC
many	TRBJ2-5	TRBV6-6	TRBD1	CASRSAGGKETQYF	TGTGCCAGCAGATCGGCAGGGGGAAAAGAGACCCAGTACTTC
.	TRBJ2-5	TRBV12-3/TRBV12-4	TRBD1	CASSFGTGGETQYF	TGTGCCAGCAGTTTCGGGACAGGGGGAGAGACCCAGTACTTC
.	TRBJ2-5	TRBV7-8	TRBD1	CASSLVTGGKETQYF	TGTGCCAGCAGCTTAGTGACAGGGGGCAAAGAGACCCAGTACTTC
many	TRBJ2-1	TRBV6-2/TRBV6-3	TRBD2	CASSRAGSNYNEQFF	TGTGCCAGCAGCCGAGCGGGATCGAACTACAATGAGCAGTTCTTC
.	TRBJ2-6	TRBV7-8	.	CASSPVRESGANVLTF	TGTGCCAGCAGCCCTGTACGGGAATCTGGGGCCAACGTCCTGACTTTC
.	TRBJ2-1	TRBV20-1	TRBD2	CSAPSTGTSLSNEQFF	TGCAGTGCCCCATCTACCGGGACTAGCCTCTCCAATGAGCAGTTCTTC
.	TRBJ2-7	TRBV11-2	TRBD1	CASSAIRDSLNEQYF	TGTGCCAGCAGCGCGATTAGGGACAGCTTAAACGAGCAGTACTTC
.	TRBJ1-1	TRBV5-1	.	CASSLRGDTEAFF	TGCGCCAGCAGCCTCCGGGGCGACACTGAAGCTTTCTTT
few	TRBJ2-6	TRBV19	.	CASSITGTGANVLTF	TGTGCCAGTAGTATAACCGGGACTGGGGCCAACGTCCTGACTTTC
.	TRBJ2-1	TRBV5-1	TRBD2	CASSLDAGGPYNEQFF	TGCGCCAGCAGCTTGGATGCGGGAGGACCCTACAATGAGCAGTTCTTC
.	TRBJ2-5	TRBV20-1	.	CSATPGVQETQYF	TGCAGTGCCACACCCGGGGTACAAGAGACCCAGTACTTC
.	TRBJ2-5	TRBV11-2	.	CASSPPIQETQYF	TGTGCCAGCAGCCCACCGATCCAAGAGACCCAGTACTTC
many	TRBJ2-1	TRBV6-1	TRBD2	CASSAGTSGRDEQFF	TGTGCCAGCAGTGCCGGGACTAGCGGGAGGGATGAGCAGTTCTTC
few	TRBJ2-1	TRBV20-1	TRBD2	CSATGARTSGKLSYNEQFF	TGCAGTGCTACAGGGGCCCGGACTAGCGGAAAACTCTCCTACAATGAGCAGTTCTTC
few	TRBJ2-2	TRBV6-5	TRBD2	CASSYYSGSVDTGELFF	TGTGCCAGCAGCTACTATAGCGGGAGCGTGGACACCGGGGAGCTGTTTTTT
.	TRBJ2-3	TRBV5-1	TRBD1	CASRLGTDSTDTQYF	TGCGCCAGCAGACTCGGGACAGACAGCACAGATACGCAGTATTTT
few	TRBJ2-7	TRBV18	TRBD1	CASSPRRGTGLVF	TGTGCCAGCTCACCACGTAGGGGGACAGGGTTGGTCTTC
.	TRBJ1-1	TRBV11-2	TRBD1	CASSFTGGYEAFF	TGTGCCAGCAGCTTTACAGGGGGCTATGAAGCTTTCTTT
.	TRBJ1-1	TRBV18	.	CASSPLGGNTEAFF	TGTGCCAGCTCCCCCCTAGGGGGGAACACTGAAGCTTTCTTT
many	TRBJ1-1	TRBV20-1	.	CSARDRRGAFF	TGCAGTGCTAGAGATCGTAGGGGAGCTTTCTTT
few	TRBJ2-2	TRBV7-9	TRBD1	CASSFTGEGELFF	TGTGCCAGCAGCTTTACAGGGGAAGGGGAGCTGTTTTTT
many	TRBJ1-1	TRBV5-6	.	CASSLADVEAFF	TGTGCCAGCAGCTTGGCCGACGTTGAAGCTTTCTTT
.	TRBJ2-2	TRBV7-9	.	CASGLFTGELFF	TGTGCCAGCGGACTCTTCACCGGGGAGCTGTTTTTT
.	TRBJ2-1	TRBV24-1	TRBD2	CATSNDPGLAAYNEQFF	TGTGCCACCAGTAACGACCCGGGACTAGCAGCCTACAATGAGCAGTTCTTC